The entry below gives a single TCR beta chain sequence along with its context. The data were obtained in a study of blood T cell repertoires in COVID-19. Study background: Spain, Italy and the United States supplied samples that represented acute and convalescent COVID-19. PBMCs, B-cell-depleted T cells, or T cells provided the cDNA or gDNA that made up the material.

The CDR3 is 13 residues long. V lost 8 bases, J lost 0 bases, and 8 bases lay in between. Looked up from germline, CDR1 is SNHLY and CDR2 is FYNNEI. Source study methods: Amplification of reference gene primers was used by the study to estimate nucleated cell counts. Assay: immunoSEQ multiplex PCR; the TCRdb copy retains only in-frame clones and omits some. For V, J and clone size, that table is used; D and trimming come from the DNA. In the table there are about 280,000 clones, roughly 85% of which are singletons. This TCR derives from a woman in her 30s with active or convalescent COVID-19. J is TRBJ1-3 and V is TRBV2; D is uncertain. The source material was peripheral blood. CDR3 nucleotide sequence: TGTGCCAGCCTTTTAAACTCTGGAAACACCATATATTTT. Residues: CASLLNSGNTIYF.